These 11 T cell receptor beta chains were sequenced from one sample in a study of CD8 T cells in ankylosing spondylitis. Study-level findings and limits: Blood from ankylosing spondylitis patients appeared to carry a characteristic roughly 8-variant TCR beta motif.

No antigens are known for them. One entry per CDR3 protein results from TCRdb running MiXCR on the 5' RACE reads. The profile covers about 800,000 distinct CDR3 sequences, with approximately 10% appearing a single time and about 0.49% taken by the ten largest. Sample: blood, either unsorted or a sorted T cell fraction (not recorded which). These receptors all come from a male donor with ankylosing spondylitis.

This clonotype has only a few counts. The genes are TRBV6-5 and TRBJ2-1; D gene ambiguous. With 10 bases removed from V and 1 base from J, the gap between germline ends came to 14 bases. CDR1 is MNHEY, CDR2 SVGAGI, per germline. This CDR3 comprises 14 residues. CDR3 nucleotides: TGTGCCACCAAGTTTTCCAGGTCCTACAATGAGCAGTTCTTC. Translation: CATKFSRSYNEQFF.

This chain uses TRBV6-1 with TRBJ1-5, with TRBD1 as a possible D gene (5 bases). Trimming shortened V by 5 bases and J by 7 bases, and 15 bases separated the two germline ends. Germline assignment: CDR1 MNHNS and CDR2 SASEGT. This CDR3 region has 14 residues. CDR3 region: CASSPGRTQQPQHF. In DNA form, the CDR3 reads TGTGCCAGCAGTCCAGGCAGGACACAACAGCCCCAGCATTTT.

This clonotype was seen at least ten times. V gene TRBV5-1 combines with J gene TRBJ2-3; D may correspond to TRBD1 or TRBD2 (5 bases each). V shed 7 bases and J shed 0 bases, with 12 bases lying between them. This CDR3 has 14 residues. Looked up from germline, CDR1 is SGHRS and CDR2 is YFSETQ. The CDR3 spells CASCPGQSTDTQYF. As DNA, the CDR3 is TGCGCCAGCTGTCCGGGGCAGAGCACAGATACGCAGTATTTT.

The table lists this clonotype with a few counts. This sequence joins TRBV12-5 and TRBJ2-1; perhaps TRBD2 as D (5 bases). The ends were cut back, 3 bases at V and 7 bases at J, with 10 bases in the middle. The CDR3 is 13 amino acids. Germline V lookup: CDR1 LGHNT, CDR2 FRNRAP. CDR3 in amino acids: CASGFALGNEQFF. DNA for the CDR3: TGTGCTAGTGGTTTTGCACTAGGAAATGAGCAGTTCTTC.

As to this clonotype: Relative to the germline gene, one junction end is altered; a read error may explain this. This chain links TRBV20-1 with TRBJ1-4, with unresolved D. Germline V gives CDR1 DFQATT, CDR2 SNEGSKA (reference sequence). The CDR3 totals 11 residues. CDR3 sequence reads: CSTAANEKLFF. In DNA, the CDR3 is TGTTCCACCGCAGCTAATGAAAAACTGTTTTTT.

This clonotype has just a few counts. The V and J genes are TRBV24-1 and TRBJ2-1; 10 bases align to TRBD2. V lost 0 bases and J lost 8; bases outside the gene matches: 9. The germline gives CDR1 KGHDR, CDR2 SFDVKD. CDR3 length equals 17 residues. CDR3 sequence: CATSDLPQAGGSDEQFF. The CDR3 DNA follows: TGTGCCACCAGTGATTTGCCCCAAGCGGGAGGGAGCGATGAGCAGTTCTTC.

V gene TRBV13 combines with J gene TRBJ2-5; no clear D gene. V shed 1 base and J shed 2 bases, with 17 bases lying between them. Germline CDR1 reads PRHDT; CDR2 reads FYEKMQ (reference sequence). CDR3 length: 17 residues. This CDR3 is CASSLVQLHGRQETQYF. In DNA form, the CDR3 reads TGTGCCAGCAGCTTAGTACAGCTCCATGGTCGGCAAGAGACCCAGTACTTC.

The gene calls are TRBV5-1 and TRBJ2-1; 10 bases are shared with TRBD2. CDR1 SGHRS and CDR2 YFSETQ come from the germline V gene. The junction had 7 bases not matched to a gene; V was cut back by 2 bases and J by 8 bases. The CDR3 sequence is 15 residues long. In nucleotides, the CDR3 is TGCGCCAGCAGCTTACTAGCGGGGACCGCGGATGAGCAGTTCTTC. Protein sequence: CASSLLAGTADEQFF.

This sequence joins TRBV10-3 and TRBJ1-3; unclear D gene. This CDR3 has 13 residues. V lost 0 bases, J lost 9 bases, and 9 bases lay in between. Germline V CDR1 and CDR2: ENHRY, SYGVKD. The CDR3 DNA follows: TGTGCCATCAGTGAGTCGGGTGCCCTCACCATATATTTT. This gives the protein CAISESGALTIYF.

This sequence joins TRBV20-1 and TRBJ2-2, with 8 positions matching TRBD2. V lost 3 bases to trimming and J lost 6 bases; unmatched junction nucleotides: 12. The CDR3 contains 16 residues. CDR1 and CDR2 (germline): DFQATT, SNEGSKA (reference sequence). The CDR3 loop is CSARFLAAGGSGELFF. CDR3 DNA: TGCAGTGCTAGGTTCCTCGCGGCGGGGGGATCCGGGGAGCTGTTTTTT.

This clonotype was detected a few times. The CDR3 region has the DNA TGTGCCAGCACGGGCGGACCCGCACGTCAATCCTACGAGCAGTACTTC. This gives the protein CASTGGPARQSYEQYF. The chain uses TRBV6-2 or TRBV6-3 and TRBJ2-7; D is unresolved. The germline CDR1 and CDR2 sequences are MNHEY and SVGEGT. The CDR3 runs 16 residues. The germline V and J ends were trimmed by 7 bases and 1 base, with 20 bases remaining between them.